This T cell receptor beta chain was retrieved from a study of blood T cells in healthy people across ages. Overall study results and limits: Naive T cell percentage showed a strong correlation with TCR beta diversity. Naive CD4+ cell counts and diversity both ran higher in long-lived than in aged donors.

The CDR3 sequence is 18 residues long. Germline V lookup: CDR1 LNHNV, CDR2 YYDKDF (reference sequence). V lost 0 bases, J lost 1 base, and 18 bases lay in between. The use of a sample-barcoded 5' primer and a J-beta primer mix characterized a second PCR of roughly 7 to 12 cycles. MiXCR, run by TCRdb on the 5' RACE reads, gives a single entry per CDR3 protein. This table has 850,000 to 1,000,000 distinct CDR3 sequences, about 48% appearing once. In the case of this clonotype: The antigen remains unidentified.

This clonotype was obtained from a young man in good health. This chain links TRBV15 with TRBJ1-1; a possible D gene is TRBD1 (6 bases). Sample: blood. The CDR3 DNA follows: TGTGCCACCAGCAGAGATCAGGTTACGGGGGCCCCGAACACTGAAGCTTTCTTT. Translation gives CATSRDQVTGAPNTEAFF. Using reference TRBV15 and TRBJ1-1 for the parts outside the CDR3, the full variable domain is DAMVIQNPRYQVTQFGKPVTLSCSQTLNHNVMYWYQQKSSQAPKLLFHYYDKDFNNEADTPDNFQSRRPNTSFCFLDIRSPGLGDTAMYLCATSRDQVTGAPNTEAFFGQGTRLTVV.